This record looks at one T cell receptor beta chain sequence and its context. Produced via immunoSEQ multiplex PCR; TCRdb's table is partial and in-frame only. This sample has 30,000 to 35,000 clones, with 95% found just once. The source of the sample is a study of circulating and synovial CD4+ cells in juvenile arthritis. CDR1 SGHDT and CDR2 YYEEEE come from the germline V gene. CDR3 size: 12 residues. V gave up 1 base and J gave up 4 bases, with 5 bases separating them. Sequencing was performed on CD4+ T cells from blood. V usage is TRBV5-6 and J usage is TRBJ1-2; D uncertain. The TCR originated in a human donor with juvenile idiopathic arthritis. The chain's CDR3 is CASSLPLYGYTF. The CDR3 DNA is TGTGCCAGCAGCTTGCCTCTCTATGGCTACACCTTC. Based on the CDR3 plus reference TRBV5-6 and TRBJ1-2, the full variable domain is DAGVTQSPTHLIKTRGQQVTLRCSPKSGHDTVSWYQQALGQGPQFIFQYYEEEERQRGNFPDRFSGHQFPNYSSELNVNALLLGDSALYLCASSLPLYGYTFGSGTRLTVV.